The 18 T cell receptor beta chains reported below all come from one sample, sequenced in a study of OX40 agonist ivuxolimab in advanced cancers. Clones were read by immunoSEQ multiplex PCR, and TCRdb kept only the in-frame ones, dropping some. The sample carries tens of thousands of clones, approximately 84% recorded once. This specimen was CD4+ or CD8+ T cells sorted from blood, taken in a trial of the OX40 agonist ivuxolimab. The receptors were gathered from an adult with an advanced solid tumor such as melanoma, head and neck, liver or kidney cancer.

This rearrangement joins TRBV28 to TRBJ1-4, with no clear D. Germline V lookup: CDR1 MDHEN, CDR2 SYDVKM. CDR3 size: 15 residues. Between the trimmed V and J ends, which lost 5 bases and 3 bases, there was a span of 13 bases. This CDR3 is CASSPGWRANEKLFF. As DNA, the CDR3 is TGTGCCAGCAGTCCTGGTTGGAGGGCTAATGAAAAACTGTTTTTT.

This clone was seen only a few times. This rearrangement joins TRBV7-2 to TRBJ1-3; D is ambiguous. Trimming shortened V by 2 bases and J by 0 bases, and 8 bases separated the two germline ends. There are 15 residues in the CDR3. Germline V gene lookup returns CDR1 SGHTA and CDR2 FQGNSA. CDR3 region: CASSLKTYSGNTIYF. In DNA, the CDR3 is TGTGCCAGCAGCTTAAAGACTTACTCTGGAAACACCATATATTTT.

Written as DNA, the CDR3 is TGTGCCAGCAGCCCCCTTGGCGGTGGTTACAATGAGCAGTTCTTC. Its translation: CASSPLGGGYNEQFF. V and J are TRBV13 and TRBJ2-1; D gene ambiguous. This CDR3 spans 15 amino acids. The V end lost 5 bases, the J end lost 4 bases, and 15 bases lay between the germline ends. Germline assignment: CDR1 PRHDT and CDR2 FYEKMQ (reference sequence). Full variable domain (missing parts from reference TRBV13 and TRBJ2-1): AAGVIQSPRHLIKEKRETATLKCYPIPRHDTVYWYQQGPGQDPQFLISFYEKMQSDKGSIPDRFSAQQFSDYHSELNMSSLELGDSALYFCASSPLGGGYNEQFFGPGTRLTVL.

The chain uses TRBV14 and TRBJ2-1; 7 nucleotides agree with TRBD1. The CDR3 runs to 15 residues. Trimming cost V 4 bases and J 3 bases; bases outside gene matches: 6. Looked up from germline, CDR1 is SGHDN and CDR2 is FVKESK. CDR3 sequence reads: CASSPTGTNYNEQFF. The CDR3 region has the DNA TGTGCCAGCAGCCCGACAGGGACCAACTACAATGAGCAGTTCTTC.

This clone was observed a handful of times. This chain links TRBV7-9 with TRBJ2-2, with no clear D. The CDR3 loop spans 16 amino acids. The germline CDR1 and CDR2 sequences are SEHNR and FQNEAQ (reference sequence). V lost 0 bases and J 3 bases, leaving 11 bases between the germline ends. CDR3 DNA sequence: TGTGCCAGCAGCTTAGCGTTAACAGTTCACACCGGGGAGCTGTTTTTT. Protein: CASSLALTVHTGELFF.

This chain joins TRBV2 and TRBJ2-7; TRBD1 matches at 7 bases. There are 16 residues in the CDR3. Trimming cost V 7 bases and J 0 bases; bases outside gene matches: 12. The germline V gene encodes CDR1 SNHLY and CDR2 FYNNEI. The DNA of the CDR3 is TGTGCCAGCATCCGACCGGGACAGAGAAGCTCCTACGAGCAGTACTTC. It codes for CASIRPGQRSSYEQYF.

This clone was picked up many times. The junction shows a germline mismatch at one end, possibly a read error. At the DNA level, this CDR3 is encoded by other sequences in the same sample as well. V and J are TRBV7-2 and TRBJ2-7; 11 nucleotides agree with TRBD2. The germline gives CDR1 SGHTA, CDR2 FQGNSA. The CDR3 has 14 amino acids. CDR3 amino acids: CASSLAGGTYEQYF. The CDR3 coding sequence is TGTGCCAGCAGCCTAGCGGGGGGCACCTACGAGCAGTACTTC.

Only a few counts were recorded for this clone. The V and J genes are TRBV9 and TRBJ1-2; D is uncertain. The length of the CDR3 is 12 residues. V lost 3 bases, J lost 7 bases, and 10 bases lay in between. Germline V gene lookup returns CDR1 SGDLS and CDR2 YYNGEE. The CDR3 nucleotides are TGTGCCAGCAGCGACCCCTACATTGGCTACACCTTC. It encodes CASSDPYIGYTF.

This clone was picked up one time. J is TRBJ1-1 and V is TRBV2; the D gene is possibly TRBD1 (5 bases). The CDR3 runs to 12 residues. Germline CDR1 reads SNHLY; CDR2 reads FYNNEI. V was trimmed by 8 bases and J by 2 bases, leaving 9 bases between them. CDR3 nucleotides: TGTGCCAGCCGAGACAGTAACACTGAAGCTTTCTTT. Translation gives CASRDSNTEAFF.

The chain recombines TRBV11-3 with TRBJ1-2, with D unclear. The length of the CDR3 is 16 residues. Germline V lookup: CDR1 SGHNT, CDR2 YENEEA. V lost 1 base and J lost 0, with 12 bases in between. CDR3 region: CASSLGGSTTNYGYTF. Written as DNA, the CDR3 is TGTGCCAGCAGCTTAGGAGGCAGTACCACTAACTATGGCTACACCTTC. The full variable domain, with the rest looked up from reference TRBV11-3 and TRBJ1-2, is EAGVVQSPRYKIIEKKQPVAFWCNPISGHNTLYWYLQNLGQGPELLIRYENEEAVDDSQLPKDRFSAERLKGVDSTLKIQPAELGDSAVYLCASSLGGSTTNYGYTFGSGTRLTVV.

This chain joins TRBV6-5 and TRBJ2-7; 7 positions match TRBD1. V gave up 2 bases and J gave up 7 bases; unmatched junction bases: 5. The germline V gene encodes CDR1 MNHEY and CDR2 SVGAGI. This CDR3 is 13 amino acids long. The CDR3: CASSYRQGWEQYF. CDR3 coding DNA: TGTGCCAGCAGTTACCGACAGGGTTGGGAGCAGTACTTC.

The V gene is TRBV9, the J gene TRBJ1-2; D might be TRBD1 (6 bases). With 4 bases removed from V and 2 bases from J, the gap between germline ends came to 15 bases. Germline CDR1 and CDR2: SGDLS and YYNGEE. The CDR3 loop spans 15 amino acids. DNA for the CDR3: TGTGCCAGCAGCAGGTCAGGGGTGGAAAACTATGGCTACACCTTC. Its translation: CASSRSGVENYGYTF.

The rearrangement uses TRBV5-4 and TRBJ2-7; 8 nucleotides agree with TRBD1. J lost 4 bases, V lost 4 bases, and 7 bases had no gene match. This CDR3 spans 14 amino acids. Germline V gene lookup returns CDR1 SGHNT and CDR2 YYREEE (reference sequence). The CDR3 protein is CASSPRQGRYEQYF. CDR3 DNA sequence: TGTGCCAGCAGCCCGAGACAGGGGCGGTACGAGCAGTACTTC.

J is TRBJ1-5 and V is TRBV29-1, with 10 nucleotides matching TRBD1. The germline gives CDR1 SQVTM, CDR2 ANQGSEA. V dropped 6 bases and J dropped 5; count of bases not matched to a gene: 4. The CDR3 spans 13 residues. CDR3 in amino acids: CSVATGGDQPQHF. CDR3 coding DNA: TGCAGCGTGGCGACAGGGGGCGATCAGCCCCAGCATTTT.

The chain combines TRBV5-5 with TRBJ2-2; D not certain. The CDR3 extends over 14 amino acids. Trimming stripped 1 base from V and 4 bases from J, with 8 bases between. The germline V gene has CDR1 SGHKS and CDR2 YYEKEE (reference sequence). The CDR3 DNA reads as TGTGCCAGCAGCTTGCAACCGACCACCGGGGAGCTGTTTTTT. Its protein product is CASSLQPTTGELFF.

The rearrangement links TRBV9 to TRBJ1-3; D unclear. V lost 6 bases, J lost 0 bases, and 16 bases lay in between. The CDR3 sequence is 16 residues long. Germline CDR1 and CDR2: SGDLS and YYNGEE. The CDR3 DNA follows: TGTGCCAGCACCCTTTCGGGAACTAGCTCTGGAAACACCATATATTTT. Amino acids: CASTLSGTSSGNTIYF.

The genes are TRBV27 and TRBJ2-7, with unresolved D. In germline, CDR1 is MNHEY, CDR2 SMNVEV (reference sequence). The CDR3 spans 12 residues. V was pared by 3 bases and J by 6 bases, with 9 bases between. The CDR3 sequence: CASSFPASEQYF. For the CDR3, the DNA is TGTGCCAGCAGTTTCCCCGCATCCGAGCAGTACTTC.

The chain employs TRBV7-2 and TRBJ1-1, with D unresolved. The germline V gene has CDR1 SGHTA and CDR2 FQGNSA. The CDR3 is made up of 14 amino acids. V shed 1 base and J shed 1 base, with 7 bases lying between them. The CDR3 is CASSLDLGNTEAFF. In nucleotides, the CDR3 is TGTGCCAGCAGCTTAGATTTAGGGAACACTGAAGCTTTCTTT.